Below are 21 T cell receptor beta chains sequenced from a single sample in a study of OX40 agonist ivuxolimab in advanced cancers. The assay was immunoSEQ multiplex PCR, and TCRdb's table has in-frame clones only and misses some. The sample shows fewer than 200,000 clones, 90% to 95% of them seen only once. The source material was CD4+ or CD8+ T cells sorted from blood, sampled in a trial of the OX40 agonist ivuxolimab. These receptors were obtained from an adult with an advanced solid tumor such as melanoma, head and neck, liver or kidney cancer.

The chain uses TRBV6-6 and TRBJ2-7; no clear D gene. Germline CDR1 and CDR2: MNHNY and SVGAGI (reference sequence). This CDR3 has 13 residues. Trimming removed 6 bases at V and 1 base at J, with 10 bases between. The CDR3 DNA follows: TGTGCCAGCAGCCGAGACACATCCTACGAGCAGTACTTC. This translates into CASSRDTSYEQYF.

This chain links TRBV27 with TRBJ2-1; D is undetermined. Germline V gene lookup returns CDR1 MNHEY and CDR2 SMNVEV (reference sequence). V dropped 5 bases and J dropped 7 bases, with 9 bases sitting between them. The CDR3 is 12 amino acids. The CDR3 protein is CASSPRVNEQFF. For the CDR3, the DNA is TGTGCCAGCAGTCCAAGGGTGAATGAGCAGTTCTTC.

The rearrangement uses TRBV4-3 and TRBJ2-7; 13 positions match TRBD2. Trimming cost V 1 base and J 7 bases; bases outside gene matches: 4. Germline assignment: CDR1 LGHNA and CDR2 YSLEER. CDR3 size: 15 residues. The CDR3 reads CASSQGLAGGGEQYF. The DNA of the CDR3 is TGCGCCAGCAGCCAAGGACTAGCGGGAGGTGGTGAGCAGTACTTC.

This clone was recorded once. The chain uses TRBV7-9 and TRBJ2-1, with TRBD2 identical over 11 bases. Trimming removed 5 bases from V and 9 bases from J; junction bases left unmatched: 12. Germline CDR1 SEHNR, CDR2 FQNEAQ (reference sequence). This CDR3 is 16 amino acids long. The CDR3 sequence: CASSPKLAGARFEQFF. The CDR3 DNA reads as TGTGCCAGCAGCCCTAAACTAGCGGGGGCCCGCTTTGAGCAGTTCTTC.

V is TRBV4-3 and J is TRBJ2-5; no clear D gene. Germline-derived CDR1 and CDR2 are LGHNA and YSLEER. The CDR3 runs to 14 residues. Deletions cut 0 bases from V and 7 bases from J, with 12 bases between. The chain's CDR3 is CASSQDPGLWTQYF. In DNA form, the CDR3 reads TGCGCCAGCAGCCAAGACCCGGGTTTGTGGACCCAGTACTTC.

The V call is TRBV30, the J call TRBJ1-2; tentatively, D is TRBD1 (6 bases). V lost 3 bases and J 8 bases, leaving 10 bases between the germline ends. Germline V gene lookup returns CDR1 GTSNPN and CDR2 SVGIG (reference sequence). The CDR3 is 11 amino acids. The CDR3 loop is CAWRWDTGYTF. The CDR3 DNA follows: TGTGCCTGGAGGTGGGACACCGGCTACACCTTC.

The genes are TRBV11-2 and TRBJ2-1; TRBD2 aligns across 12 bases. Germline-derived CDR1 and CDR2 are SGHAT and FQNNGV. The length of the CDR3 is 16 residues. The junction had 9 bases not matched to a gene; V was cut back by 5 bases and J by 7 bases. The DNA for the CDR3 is TGTGCCAGCAGCCCCCAACTAGCGGGGGGTTCGAATGAGCAGTTCTTC. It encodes CASSPQLAGGSNEQFF. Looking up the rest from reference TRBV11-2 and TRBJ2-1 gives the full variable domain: EAGVAQSPRYKIIEKRQSVAFWCNPISGHATLYWYQQILGQGPKLLIQFQNNGVVDDSQLPKDRFSAERLKGVDSTLKIQPAKLEDSAVYLCASSPQLAGGSNEQFFGPGTRLTVL.

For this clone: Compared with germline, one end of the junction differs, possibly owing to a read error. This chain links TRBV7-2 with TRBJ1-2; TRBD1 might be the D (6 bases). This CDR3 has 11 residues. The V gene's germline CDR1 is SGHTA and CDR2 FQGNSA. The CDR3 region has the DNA TGTGCCAGCAGCTTATTGTTCAGACAGGCCTTC. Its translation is CASSLLFRQAF.

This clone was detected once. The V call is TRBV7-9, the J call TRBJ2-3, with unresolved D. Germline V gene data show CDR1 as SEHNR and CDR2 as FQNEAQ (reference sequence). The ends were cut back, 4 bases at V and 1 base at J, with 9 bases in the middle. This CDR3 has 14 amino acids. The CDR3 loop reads CASSYDGGTDTQYF. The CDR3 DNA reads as TGTGCCAGCAGCTACGATGGGGGCACAGATACGCAGTATTTT.

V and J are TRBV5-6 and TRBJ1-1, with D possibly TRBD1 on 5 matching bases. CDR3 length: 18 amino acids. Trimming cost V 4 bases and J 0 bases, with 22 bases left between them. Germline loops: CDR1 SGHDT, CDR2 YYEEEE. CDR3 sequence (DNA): TGTGCCAGCAGCCCTTTTGTCCAGGGTAGTGGGATGAACACTGAAGCTTTCTTT. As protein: CASSPFVQGSGMNTEAFF.

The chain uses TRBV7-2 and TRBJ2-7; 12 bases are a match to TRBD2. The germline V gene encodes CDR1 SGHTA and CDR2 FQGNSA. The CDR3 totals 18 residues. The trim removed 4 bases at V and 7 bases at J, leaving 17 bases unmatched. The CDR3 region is CASSYLTSGRLEEGEQYF. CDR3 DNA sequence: TGTGCCAGCAGCTACCTGACTAGCGGGAGATTGGAGGAGGGAGAGCAGTACTTC.

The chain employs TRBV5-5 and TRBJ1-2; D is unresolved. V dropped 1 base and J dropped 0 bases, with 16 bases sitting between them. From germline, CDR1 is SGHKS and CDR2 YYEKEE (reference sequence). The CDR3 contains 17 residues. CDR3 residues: CASSLRAGERTNYGYTF. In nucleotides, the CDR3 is TGTGCCAGCAGCTTGAGGGCAGGAGAACGAACTAACTATGGCTACACCTTC.

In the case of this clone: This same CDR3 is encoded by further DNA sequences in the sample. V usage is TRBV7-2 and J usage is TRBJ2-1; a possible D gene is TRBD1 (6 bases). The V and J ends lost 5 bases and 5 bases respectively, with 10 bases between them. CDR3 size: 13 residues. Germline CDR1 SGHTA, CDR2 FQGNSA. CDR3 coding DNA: TGTGCCAGCAGCCGCCAGGGGAACAATGAGCAGTTCTTC. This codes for CASSRQGNNEQFF.

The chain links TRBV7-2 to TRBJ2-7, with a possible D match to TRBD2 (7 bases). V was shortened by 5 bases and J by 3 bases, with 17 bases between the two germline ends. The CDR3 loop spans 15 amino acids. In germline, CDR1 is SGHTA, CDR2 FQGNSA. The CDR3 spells CASSRHEGGFYEQYF. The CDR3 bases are TGTGCCAGCAGCCGGCATGAGGGGGGGTTCTACGAGCAGTACTTC.

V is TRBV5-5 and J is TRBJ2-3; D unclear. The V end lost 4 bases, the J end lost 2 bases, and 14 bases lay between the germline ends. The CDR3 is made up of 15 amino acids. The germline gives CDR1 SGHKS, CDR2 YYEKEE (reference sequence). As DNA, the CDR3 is TGTGCCAGCAGCGGCCCGGCGGCGGCCACAGATACGCAGTATTTT. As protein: CASSGPAAATDTQYF.

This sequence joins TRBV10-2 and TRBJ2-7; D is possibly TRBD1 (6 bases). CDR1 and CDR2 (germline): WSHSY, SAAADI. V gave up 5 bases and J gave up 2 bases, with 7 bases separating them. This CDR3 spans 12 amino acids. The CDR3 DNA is TGCGCCAGCAGTTGGGGGCCCTACGAGCAGTACTTC. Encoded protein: CASSWGPYEQYF.

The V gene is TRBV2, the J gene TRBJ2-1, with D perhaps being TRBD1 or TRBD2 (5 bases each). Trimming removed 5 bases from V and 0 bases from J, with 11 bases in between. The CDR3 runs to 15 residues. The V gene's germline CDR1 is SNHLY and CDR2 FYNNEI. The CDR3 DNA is TGTGCCAGCAGTACTTGGGGGAGCTCCTACAATGAGCAGTTCTTC. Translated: CASSTWGSSYNEQFF.

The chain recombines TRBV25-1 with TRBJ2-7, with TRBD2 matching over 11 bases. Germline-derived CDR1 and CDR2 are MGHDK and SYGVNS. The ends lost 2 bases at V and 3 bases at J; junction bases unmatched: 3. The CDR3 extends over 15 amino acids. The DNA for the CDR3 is TGTGCCAGCAGTGAAGTAGCGGGGGGGGACTACGAGCAGTACTTC. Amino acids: CASSEVAGGDYEQYF.

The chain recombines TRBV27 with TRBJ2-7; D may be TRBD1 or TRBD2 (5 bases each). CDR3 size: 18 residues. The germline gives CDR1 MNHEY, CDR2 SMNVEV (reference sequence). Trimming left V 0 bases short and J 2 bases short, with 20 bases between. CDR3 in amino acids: CASSLSRVRDARPYEQYF. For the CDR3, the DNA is TGTGCCAGCAGTTTATCGAGAGTAAGGGACGCAAGACCCTACGAGCAGTACTTC.

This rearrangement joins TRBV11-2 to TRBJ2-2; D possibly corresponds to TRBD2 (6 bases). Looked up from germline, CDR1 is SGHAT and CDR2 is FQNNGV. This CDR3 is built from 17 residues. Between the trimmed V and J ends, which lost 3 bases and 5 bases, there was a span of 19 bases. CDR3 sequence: CASSFGAGAGRTGELFF. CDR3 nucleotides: TGTGCCAGCAGCTTTGGGGCCGGGGCAGGGAGGACCGGGGAGCTGTTTTTT.

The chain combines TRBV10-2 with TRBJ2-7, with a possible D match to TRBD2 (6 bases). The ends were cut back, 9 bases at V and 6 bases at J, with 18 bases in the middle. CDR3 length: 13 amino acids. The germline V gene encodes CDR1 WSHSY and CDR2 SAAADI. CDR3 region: CARPGTLRGEQYF. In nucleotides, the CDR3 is TGCGCCAGGCCCGGGACTTTACGTGGCGAGCAGTACTTC.